This T cell receptor (beta chain) was identified during a study of blood T cell repertoires in COVID-19. The count of this clone is one. Clones were read by immunoSEQ multiplex PCR, and TCRdb kept only the in-frame ones, dropping some. The sample has fewer than 60,000 clones, about four fifths seen once. V was clipped by 0 bases and J by 0 bases, with 8 bases between them. Looked up from germline, CDR1 is LGHNA and CDR2 is YSLEER. The CDR3 sequence is 16 residues long. The sequence was obtained from a man between 65 and 80 years old with active COVID-19. V gene TRBV4-3 combines with J gene TRBJ2-2, with D perhaps TRBD2 (6 bases). The material sequenced was peripheral blood. The CDR3 is CASSQDPGANTGELFF. The CDR3 region has the DNA TGCGCCAGCAGCCAAGATCCGGGGGCGAACACCGGGGAGCTGTTTTTT.